The source of this TCR beta chain is a study of blood T cell repertoires in COVID-19. Across the study: Sites in the United States, Italy and Spain provided acute and convalescent COVID-19 samples. In each case, the material was cDNA or gDNA derived from T cells, B-cell-depleted T cells, or PBMCs.

Data came from immunoSEQ multiplex PCR; TCRdb stores just in-frame clones and leaves some out. Of 200,000 to 250,000 clones in the sample, approximately 80% were seen once. With 3 bases clipped from V and 7 bases from J, the junction kept 8 bases outside the gene matches. In germline, CDR1 is KGHSH, CDR2 LQKENI. This CDR3 has 15 residues. The clonotype comes from a man aged 25-45 years who had recovered from COVID-19. Sequenced: peripheral blood. V gene TRBV18 combines with J gene TRBJ2-2, with 7 bases that match TRBD1. The CDR3 protein is CASSPMTGSNGELFF. In nucleotides, the CDR3 is TGTGCCAGCTCACCTATGACAGGGTCGAACGGGGAGCTGTTTTTT.